This T cell receptor (beta chain) was obtained from a study of shared clonotypes between healthy human individuals. Germline CDR1 reads MNHEY; CDR2 reads SVGAGI. The CDR3 covers 14 residues. The V segment lost 2 bases and the J segment 4 bases; nucleotides outside the gene matches: 4. General observations from the study: Researchers found naive subsets generally carried larger estimated richness than memory subsets.

CD45RO negativity and positive selection for CCR7 defined naive CD8 cells, a population that excluded terminally differentiated effector memory CD45RA+ cells. Donors were healthy HIV-negative adults without recently reported acute infections or vaccinations. The assay used deep level. Roughly 30,000 T cell genomes (approximately 0.2 ug DNA) went into each sorted-subset replicate. Using immunoSEQ multiplex PCR, the repertoire was profiled, and TCRdb retains in-frame clones only, with some absent. The profile shows around 2,000,000 clones, over 85% of them singletons. A word on this clone: Antigen unknown.

Specimen: naive CD8+ T cells sorted from blood. The chain uses TRBV6-5 and TRBJ2-5; 7 bases are a match to TRBD1. The sequence derives from a man between 18 and 29 years old in good health. The CDR3 here is CASSYGTEIETQYF. CDR3 nucleotides: TGTGCCAGCAGTTACGGGACAGAAATAGAGACCCAGTACTTC.